This T cell receptor beta chain was obtained from a study of cytomegalovirus exposure and HLA in healthy donors. Study results and limitations: In an earlier analysis, about 87% or about 30%: the productive usage of most TCR beta V segments.

The PCR was carried out with 60 Vbeta primers and 13 Jbeta primers. TCRdb's table, derived via immunoSEQ multiplex PCR, lists solely in-frame clones and lacks some. The sample lists about 140,000 clones; around four fifths were seen once. A note on this clone: The target antigen is unknown.

With 5 bases clipped from V and 2 bases from J, the junction kept 9 bases outside the gene matches. Germline values: CDR1 SGHTA, CDR2 FQGNSA. The CDR3 has 16 amino acids. This clonotype originated in a young man in good health and CMV-seropositive. The sequenced sample consisted of PBMCs. The chain carries TRBV7-2 and TRBJ2-3; 8 positions agree with TRBD1. The CDR3 DNA follows: TGTGCCAGCAGCCCGGAAGGACAGGGCATCACAGATACGCAGTATTTT. Encoded protein: CASSPEGQGITDTQYF. The full variable domain, its missing parts supplied by reference TRBV7-2 and TRBJ2-3, is GAGVSQSPSNKVTEKGKDVELRCDPISGHTALYWYRQSLGQGLEFLIYFQGNSAPDKSGLPSDRFSAERTGGSVSTLTIQRTQQEDSAVYLCASSPEGQGITDTQYFGPGTRLTVL.